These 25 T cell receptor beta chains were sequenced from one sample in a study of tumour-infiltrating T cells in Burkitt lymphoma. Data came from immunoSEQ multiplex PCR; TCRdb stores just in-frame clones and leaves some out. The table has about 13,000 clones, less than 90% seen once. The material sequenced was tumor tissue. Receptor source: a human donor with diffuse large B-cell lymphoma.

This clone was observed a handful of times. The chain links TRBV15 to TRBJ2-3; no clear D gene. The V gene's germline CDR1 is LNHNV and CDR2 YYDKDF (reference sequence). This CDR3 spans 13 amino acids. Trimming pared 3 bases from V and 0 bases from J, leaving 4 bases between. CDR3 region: CATSRDSTDTQYF. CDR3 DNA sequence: TGTGCCACCAGCAGGGACAGCACAGATACGCAGTATTTT.

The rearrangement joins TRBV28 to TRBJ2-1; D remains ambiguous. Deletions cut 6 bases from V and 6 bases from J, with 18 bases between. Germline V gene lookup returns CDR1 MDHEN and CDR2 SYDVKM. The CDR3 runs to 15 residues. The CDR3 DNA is TGTGCCAGCAGATTGTACTCCCCTCCTGGCAATGAGCAGTTCTTC. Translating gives CASRLYSPPGNEQFF.

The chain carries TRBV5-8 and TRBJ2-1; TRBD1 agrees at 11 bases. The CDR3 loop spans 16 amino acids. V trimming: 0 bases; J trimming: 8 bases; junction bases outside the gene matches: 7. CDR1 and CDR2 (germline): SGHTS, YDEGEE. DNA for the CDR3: TGTGCCAGCAGCTTGGGGGACAGGGGGATTCTAGATGAGCAGTTCTTC. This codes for CASSLGDRGILDEQFF.

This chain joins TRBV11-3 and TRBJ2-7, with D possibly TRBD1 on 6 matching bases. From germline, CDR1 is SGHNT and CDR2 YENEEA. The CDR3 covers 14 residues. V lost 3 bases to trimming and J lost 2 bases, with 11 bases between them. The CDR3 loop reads CASSLGRGTYEQYF. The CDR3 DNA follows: TGTGCCAGCAGCTTGGGCAGGGGAACCTACGAGCAGTACTTC. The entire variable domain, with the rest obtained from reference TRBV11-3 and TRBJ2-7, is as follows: EAGVVQSPRYKIIEKKQPVAFWCNPISGHNTLYWYLQNLGQGPELLIRYENEEAVDDSQLPKDRFSAERLKGVDSTLKIQPAELGDSAVYLCASSLGRGTYEQYFGPGTRLTVT.

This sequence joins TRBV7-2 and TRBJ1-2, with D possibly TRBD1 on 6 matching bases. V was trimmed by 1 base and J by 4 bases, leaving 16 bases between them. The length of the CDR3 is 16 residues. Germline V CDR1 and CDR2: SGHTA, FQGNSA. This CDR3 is CASSLGLEGVGYGYTF. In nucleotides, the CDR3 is TGTGCCAGCAGCTTAGGCCTGGAGGGGGTCGGCTATGGCTACACCTTC.

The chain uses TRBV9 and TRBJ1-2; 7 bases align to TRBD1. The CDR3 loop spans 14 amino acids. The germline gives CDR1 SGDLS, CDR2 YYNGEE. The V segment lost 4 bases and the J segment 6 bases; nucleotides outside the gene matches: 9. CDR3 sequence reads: CASSTHPGTDGYTF. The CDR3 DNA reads TGTGCCAGCAGCACACACCCAGGGACAGATGGCTACACCTTC.

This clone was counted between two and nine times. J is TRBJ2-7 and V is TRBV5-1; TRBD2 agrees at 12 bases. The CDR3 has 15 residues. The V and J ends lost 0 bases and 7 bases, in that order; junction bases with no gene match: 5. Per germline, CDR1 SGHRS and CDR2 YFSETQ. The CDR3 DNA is TGCGCCAGCAGCTTGGGGTCCGGACTAGCGGGAGAGCAGTACTTC. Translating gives CASSLGSGLAGEQYF.

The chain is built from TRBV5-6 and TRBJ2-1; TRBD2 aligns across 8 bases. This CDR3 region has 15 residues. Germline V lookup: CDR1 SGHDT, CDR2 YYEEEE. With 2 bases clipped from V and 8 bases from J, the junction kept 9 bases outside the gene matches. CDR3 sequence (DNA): TGTGCCAGCAGCTTAGGGAGTGGGACTAGGGATGAGCAGTTCTTC. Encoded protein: CASSLGSGTRDEQFF.

The CDR3 region is CASSQDQGADSPLHF. The CDR3 bases are TGTGCCAGCAGCCAAGATCAGGGGGCGGATTCACCCCTCCACTTT. The chain employs TRBV14 and TRBJ1-6, with 8 bases identical to TRBD1. The V and J ends lost 0 bases and 8 bases, in that order; junction bases with no gene match: 3. The CDR3 totals 15 residues. Germline CDR1 reads SGHDN; CDR2 reads FVKESK.

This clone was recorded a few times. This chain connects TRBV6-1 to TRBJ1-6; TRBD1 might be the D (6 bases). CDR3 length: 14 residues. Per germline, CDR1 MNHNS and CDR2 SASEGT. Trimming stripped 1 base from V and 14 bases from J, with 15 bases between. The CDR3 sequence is CASSEGPGRGSLHF. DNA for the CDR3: TGTGCCAGCAGTGAAGGCCCAGGAAGGGGGTCCCTCCACTTT.

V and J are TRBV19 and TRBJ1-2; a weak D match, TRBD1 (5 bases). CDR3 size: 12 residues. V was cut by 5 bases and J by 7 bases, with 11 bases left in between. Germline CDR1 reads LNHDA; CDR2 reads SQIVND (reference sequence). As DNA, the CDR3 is TGTGCCAGTAGTCCGACAGCTGGTGGCTACACCTTC. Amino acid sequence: CASSPTAGGYTF. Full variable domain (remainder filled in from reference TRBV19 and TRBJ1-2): DGGITQSPKYLFRKEGQNVTLSCEQNLNHDAMYWYRQDPGQGLRLIYYSQIVNDFQKGDIAEGYSVSREKKESFPLTVTSAQKNPTAFYLCASSPTAGGYTFGSGTRLTVV.

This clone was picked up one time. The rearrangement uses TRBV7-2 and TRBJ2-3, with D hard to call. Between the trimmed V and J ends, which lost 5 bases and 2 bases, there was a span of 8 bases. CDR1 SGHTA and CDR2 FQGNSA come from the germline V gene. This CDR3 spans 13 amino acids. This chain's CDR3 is CASSEILTDTQYF. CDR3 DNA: TGTGCCAGCAGCGAAATCCTCACAGATACGCAGTATTTT.

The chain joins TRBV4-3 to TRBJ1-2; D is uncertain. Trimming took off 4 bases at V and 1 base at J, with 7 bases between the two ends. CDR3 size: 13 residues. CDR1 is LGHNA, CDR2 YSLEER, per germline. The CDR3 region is CASSLSINYGYTF. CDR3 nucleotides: TGCGCCAGCAGCCTTTCAATTAACTATGGCTACACCTTC.

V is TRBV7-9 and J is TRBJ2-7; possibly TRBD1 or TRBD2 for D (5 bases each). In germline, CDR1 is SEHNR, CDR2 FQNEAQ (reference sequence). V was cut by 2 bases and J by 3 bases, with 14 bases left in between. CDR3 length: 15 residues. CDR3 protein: CASSLYGDGFYEQYF. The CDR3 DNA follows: TGTGCCAGCAGCTTATATGGGGACGGGTTCTACGAGCAGTACTTC. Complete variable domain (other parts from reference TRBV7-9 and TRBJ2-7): DTGVSQNPRHKITKRGQNVTFRCDPISEHNRLYWYRQTLGQGPEFLTYFQNEAQLEKSRLLSDRFSAERPKGSFSTLEIQRTEQGDSAMYLCASSLYGDGFYEQYFGPGTRLTVT.

The CDR3 spells CASSHLGDDATDTQYF. CDR3 nucleotides: TGCGCCAGCAGCCATCTTGGGGATGACGCCACAGATACGCAGTATTTT. V gene TRBV4-1 combines with J gene TRBJ2-3, with D unresolved. The germline V gene has CDR1 MGHRA and CDR2 YSYEKL. There are 16 residues in the CDR3. V was shortened by 3 bases and J by 2 bases, with 15 bases between the two germline ends.

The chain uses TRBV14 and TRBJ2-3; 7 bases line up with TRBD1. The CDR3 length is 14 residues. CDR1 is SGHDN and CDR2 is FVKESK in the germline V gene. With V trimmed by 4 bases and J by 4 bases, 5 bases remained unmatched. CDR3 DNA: TGTGCCAGCAGCCCAGGGGGAAGATCAGATACGCAGTATTTT. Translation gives CASSPGGRSDTQYF.

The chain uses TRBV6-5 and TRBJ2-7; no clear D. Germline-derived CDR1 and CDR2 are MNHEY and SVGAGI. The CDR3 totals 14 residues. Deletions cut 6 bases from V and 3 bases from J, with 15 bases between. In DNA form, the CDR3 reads TGTGCCAGCAGCCTAATTCGGGCTAGCTACGAGCAGTACTTC. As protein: CASSLIRASYEQYF.

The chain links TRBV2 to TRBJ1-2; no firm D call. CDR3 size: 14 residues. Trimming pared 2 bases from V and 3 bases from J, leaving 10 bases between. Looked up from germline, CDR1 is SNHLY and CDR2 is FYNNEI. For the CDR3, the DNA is TGTGCCAGCAGTGAATTTACAGCGGACTATGGCTACACCTTC. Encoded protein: CASSEFTADYGYTF.

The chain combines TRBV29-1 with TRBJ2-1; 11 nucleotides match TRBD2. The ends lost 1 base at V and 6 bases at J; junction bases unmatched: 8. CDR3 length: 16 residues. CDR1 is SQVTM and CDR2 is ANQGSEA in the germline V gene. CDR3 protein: CSVEAYTSGRFNEQFF. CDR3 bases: TGCAGCGTTGAAGCCTATACTAGCGGGAGATTCAATGAGCAGTTCTTC.

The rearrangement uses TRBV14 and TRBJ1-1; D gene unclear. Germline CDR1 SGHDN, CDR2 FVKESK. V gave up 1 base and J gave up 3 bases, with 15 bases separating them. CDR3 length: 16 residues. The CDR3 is CASSQVNFNKYTEAFF. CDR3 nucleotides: TGTGCCAGCAGCCAAGTCAACTTCAATAAGTACACTGAAGCTTTCTTT.

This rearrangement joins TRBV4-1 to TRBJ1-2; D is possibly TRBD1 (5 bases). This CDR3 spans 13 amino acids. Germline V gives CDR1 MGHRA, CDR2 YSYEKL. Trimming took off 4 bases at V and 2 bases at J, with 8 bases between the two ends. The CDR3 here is CASSPGPNYGYTF. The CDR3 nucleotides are TGCGCCAGCAGCCCGGGGCCCAACTATGGCTACACCTTC.

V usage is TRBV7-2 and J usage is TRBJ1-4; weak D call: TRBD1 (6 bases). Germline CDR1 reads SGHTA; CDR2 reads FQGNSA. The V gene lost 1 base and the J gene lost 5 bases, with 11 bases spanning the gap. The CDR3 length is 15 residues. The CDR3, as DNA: TGTGCCAGCAGCTTAGGCAGGGGTTGGAATGAAAAACTGTTTTTT. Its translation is CASSLGRGWNEKLFF.

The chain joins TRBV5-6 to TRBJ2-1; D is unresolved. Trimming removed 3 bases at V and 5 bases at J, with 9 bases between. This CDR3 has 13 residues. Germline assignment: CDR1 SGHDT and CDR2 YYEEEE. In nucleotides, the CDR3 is TGTGCCAGCAGCTCCTACGCTCACAATGAGCAGTTCTTC. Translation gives CASSSYAHNEQFF.

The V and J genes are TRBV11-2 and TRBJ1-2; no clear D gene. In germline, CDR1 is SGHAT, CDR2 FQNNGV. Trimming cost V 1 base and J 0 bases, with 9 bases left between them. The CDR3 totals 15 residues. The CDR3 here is CASSLVTITNYGYTF. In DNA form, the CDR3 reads TGTGCCAGCAGCTTAGTTACTATTACTAACTATGGCTACACCTTC.

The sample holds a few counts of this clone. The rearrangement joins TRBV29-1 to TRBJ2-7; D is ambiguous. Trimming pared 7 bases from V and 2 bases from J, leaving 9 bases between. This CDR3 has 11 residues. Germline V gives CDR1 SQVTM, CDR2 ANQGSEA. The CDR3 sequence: CSASNAYEQYF. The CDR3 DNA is TGCAGCGCCTCTAATGCCTACGAGCAGTACTTC.